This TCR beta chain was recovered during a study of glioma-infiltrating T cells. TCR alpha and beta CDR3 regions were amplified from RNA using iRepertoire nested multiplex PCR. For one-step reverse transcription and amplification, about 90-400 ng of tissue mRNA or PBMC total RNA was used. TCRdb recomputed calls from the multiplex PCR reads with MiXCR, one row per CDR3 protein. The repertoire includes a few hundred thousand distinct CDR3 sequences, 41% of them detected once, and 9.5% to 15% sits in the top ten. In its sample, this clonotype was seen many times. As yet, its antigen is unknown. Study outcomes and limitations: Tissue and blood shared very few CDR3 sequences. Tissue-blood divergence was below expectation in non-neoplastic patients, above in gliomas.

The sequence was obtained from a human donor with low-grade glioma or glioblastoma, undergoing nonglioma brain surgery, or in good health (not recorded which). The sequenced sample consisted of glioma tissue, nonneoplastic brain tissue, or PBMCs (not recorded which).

The CDR3 loop reads CASSSEVGLVPDTQYF. The CDR3 coding sequence is TGTGCCAGCAGCTCCGAAGTAGGACTAGTCCCAGATACGCAGTATTTT. The chain couples TRBV7-2 to TRBJ2-3; 7 bases line up with TRBD2. Germline V gene data show CDR1 as SGHTA and CDR2 as FQGNSA. The CDR3 loop spans 16 amino acids. Trimming took 4 bases from V and 4 from J; bases not matched to a gene: 11.